Listed below are T cell receptor beta chains from one sample, sequenced in a study of technical replicates of blood from a few donors. Assay: immunoSEQ multiplex PCR; the TCRdb copy retains only in-frame clones and omits some. Among over 50,000 clones listed, 85% to 95% were seen once. Source material: PBMCs. These TCRs come from a human donor in good health. Some clones in this sample may be carry-over from other donors' samples. Both conserved end residues are part of each CDR3. The order of the fields is clone size, J gene, V gene, D gene, CDR3 DNA, CDR3 protein. D genes are given only for firm matches. Rows may omit the clone size; those that give it use once, few, many or a size class.

. | TRBJ2-1 | TRBV4-3 | . | TGCGCCAGCAGCCGCGGTATGGGTGAGCAGTTCTTC | CASSRGMGEQFF
once | TRBJ2-7 | TRBV27 | TRBD2 | TGTGCCAGCAGTCAAATAGCGGGAGACATCTACGAGCAGTACTTC | CASSQIAGDIYEQYF
. | TRBJ1-4 | TRBV14 | . | TGTGCCAGCAGCCATAGAATAGGGGACAATAATGAAAAACTGTTTTTT | CASSHRIGDNNEKLFF
. | TRBJ1-5 | TRBV16 | . | TGTGCCAGCAGCCACAATCAGTTAAATCAGCCCCAGCATTTT | CASSHNQLNQPQHF
. | TRBJ2-7 | TRBV30 | . | TGTGCCTGGATCCAGGGTTTTCAGCAGTACTTC | CAWIQGFQQYF
. | TRBJ1-1 | TRBV30 | TRBD1 | TGTGCCTGGAGTTCAGGGGGGCCTGAAGCTTTCTTT | CAWSSGGPEAFF
. | TRBJ2-3 | TRBV19 | TRBD1 | TGTGCCAGTAGCCCAGTTACAGGGGGCACAGATACGCAGTATTTT | CASSPVTGGTDTQYF
. | TRBJ2-7 | TRBV19 | . | TGTGCCAGTAGTAAAGGGACTGCCTACGAGCAGTACTTC | CASSKGTAYEQYF
once | TRBJ2-5 | TRBV6-1 | . | TGTGCCAGCAGTGATATTTACTCTGGGGCAGGCGGTTCAGAGACCCAGTACTTC | CASSDIYSGAGGSETQYF
. | TRBJ1-2 | TRBV7-2 | . | TGTGCCAGCAGCCCAGGGCAGCATGGCTACACCTTC | CASSPGQHGYTF
. | TRBJ1-6 | TRBV7-9 | . | TGTGCCAGCAGCACGTTTGAGGAATCACCCCTCCACTTT | CASSTFEESPLHF
once | TRBJ2-1 | TRBV27 | . | TGTGCCAGCAGTTCCCCCTCCTTAACCTACAATGAGCAGTTCTTC | CASSSPSLTYNEQFF
. | TRBJ1-1 | TRBV10-3 | TRBD1 | TGTGCCATCAGTGACCCAGGGGGGATCCCTACGGGGGCTTTCTTT | CAISDPGGIPTGAFF
. | TRBJ1-5 | TRBV5-1 | . | TGCGCCAGCAGCTTGTACGGGGGGGCTAGCAATCAGCCCCAGCATTTT | CASSLYGGASNQPQHF
. | TRBJ2-6 | TRBV9 | TRBD2 | TGTGCCAGCAGCTCTCGGGGGGCTGGGGCCAACGTCCTGACTTTC | CASSSRGAGANVLTF
. | TRBJ1-4 | TRBV2 | . | TGTGCCAGCAGTAGGGGCAGGGAGGGAGGAAAACTGTTTTTT | CASSRGREGGKLFF
once | TRBJ2-7 | TRBV10-3 | . | TGTGCCATCAGTGGCTTTACGGGTTACGAGCAGTACTTC | CAISGFTGYEQYF
. | TRBJ2-1 | TRBV5-4 | TRBD1 | TGTGCCAGCAGCTTTAAGGCAGGGGGAAGCTCCTACAATGAGCAGTTCTTC | CASSFKAGGSSYNEQFF
. | TRBJ2-7 | TRBV7-9 | TRBD1 | TGTGCCAGCAGCCCGACCGGGACAGGGGGGTACGAGCAGTACTTC | CASSPTGTGGYEQYF
once | TRBJ2-5 | TRBV5-4 | TRBD2 | TGTGCCAGCAGCTTCGGCGGGGAGGGTGAGACCCAGTACTTC | CASSFGGEGETQYF
. | TRBJ1-2 | TRBV27 | TRBD1 | TGTGCCAGCAGACCCCCCCAACAGGGGAGTGGCTACACCTTC | CASRPPQQGSGYTF
. | TRBJ2-7 | TRBV28 | . | TGTGCCAGCAGTTTTGGACAAATCGAGCAGTACTTC | CASSFGQIEQYF
. | TRBJ1-4 | TRBV5-5 | . | TGTGCCAGCAGCTTGGGGGCAGGGGCTATCCAACTGTTTTTT | CASSLGAGAIQLFF
. | TRBJ2-1 | TRBV30 | TRBD1 | TGTGCCTGGAGTGCTTGGGACAGCTCCTACAATGAGCAGTTCTTC | CAWSAWDSSYNEQFF
. | TRBJ1-5 | TRBV2 | . | TGTGCCAGCAGAAATGACAGGAATCAGCCCCAGCATTTT | CASRNDRNQPQHF
. | TRBJ2-3 | TRBV28 | . | TGTGCCAGCAGTTTCTTGGGAGGGCGGGGGCTCACAGATACGCAGTATTTT | CASSFLGGRGLTDTQYF
. | TRBJ2-5 | TRBV21-1 | . | TGTGCCAGCAGCCGGAGTCCAGCGGGGGGCCAAGAGACCCAGTACTTC | CASSRSPAGGQETQYF
. | TRBJ2-1 | TRBV5-8 | TRBD2 | TGTGCCAGCAGCCTAGATGGCGGGGGGGCCGATGAGCAGTTCTTC | CASSLDGGGADEQFF
. | TRBJ1-2 | TRBV30 | TRBD1 | TGTGCCTGGCGAAGGGGGCTGAATTATGGCTACACCTTC | CAWRRGLNYGYTF
. | TRBJ2-7 | TRBV9 | . | TGTGCCAGCAGCGCCCAGCGGAGCTCCTACGAGCAGTACTTC | CASSAQRSSYEQYF
. | TRBJ2-1 | TRBV5-1 | . | TGCGCCAGCAGCTTGGGACAGCAGCGCGATGAGCAGTTCTTC | CASSLGQQRDEQFF
. | TRBJ1-2 | TRBV6-5 | TRBD1 | TGTGCCAGCAGTTACTCGGCCAGGGGGTTCAACTATGGCTACACCTTC | CASSYSARGFNYGYTF
. | TRBJ1-2 | TRBV4-3 | TRBD1 | TGCGCCAGCAGCACTAACTCACAGGGGGCGCATTATGGCTACACCTTC | CASSTNSQGAHYGYTF
. | TRBJ2-5 | TRBV7-8 | TRBD2 | TGTGCCAGCAGCCCCCGTAGCGGGTTCCAAGAGACCCAGTACTTC | CASSPRSGFQETQYF
. | TRBJ2-4 | TRBV6-5 | TRBD2 | TGTGCCAGCAGTGGCGGGAGCGGGGACATTCAGTACTTC | CASSGGSGDIQYF
. | TRBJ2-7 | TRBV10-1 | TRBD1 | TGCGCCAGCAGCGGGACAGAGCATTACTACGAGCAGTACTTC | CASSGTEHYYEQYF
. | TRBJ1-1 | TRBV18 | . | TGTGCCAGCTCACCGGCAGGGATGAACACTGAAGCTTTCTTT | CASSPAGMNTEAFF